This TCR beta chain was profiled in a study of human thymus T cells. Study outcomes and limitations: Repertoires from thymus and blood appeared to show biased V and J gene usage.

Produced via immunoSEQ multiplex PCR; TCRdb's table is partial and in-frame only. Of 40,000 to 55,000 clones in the sample, 94% are singletons; the top ten hold more than 0.1%. Germline V gives CDR1 WSHSY, CDR2 SAAADI. The CDR3 is 15 amino acids. Trimming took 4 bases from V and 4 from J; bases not matched to a gene: 6. Details on this clone: The antigen remains unidentified.

Finnish infants who were healthy and having corrective surgery for congenital heart defects made up the donors. The chain employs TRBV10-2 and TRBJ2-1; 8 bases line up with TRBD2. The sequenced material came from blood. This TCR came from a boy under two years old with a congenital heart defect but otherwise immunologically healthy. CDR3 region: CASSVGRGVYNEQFF. CDR3 nucleotides: TGCGCCAGCAGTGTTGGGCGGGGGGTTTACAATGAGCAGTTCTTC.